This TCR beta chain was obtained from a study of cytomegalovirus exposure and HLA in healthy donors. The study's findings and limits: What was likely a sequencing artifact was a cluster of highly shared sequence variants.

Germline V lookup: CDR1 SGHNT, CDR2 YYREEE (reference sequence). V lost 4 bases, J lost 6 bases, and 15 bases stayed unmatched. This CDR3 has 18 amino acids. As to this clone: No antigen is known for it.

It was with 60 Vbeta and 13 Jbeta primers that the PCR ran. Method: immunoSEQ multiplex PCR; TCRdb's copy keeps in-frame clones and lacks some. The sample records 150,000 to 200,000 clones, around 77% being singletons. V and J are TRBV5-4 and TRBJ2-2, with TRBD2 matching 10 bases. Sequences were obtained from PBMCs. This TCR was sampled from a woman aged 25 to 39 in good health and CMV-seropositive. The CDR3 sequence: CASSGGASGRIPAGELFF. The DNA of the CDR3 is TGTGCCAGCAGCGGGGGGGCTAGCGGGAGAATCCCGGCCGGGGAGCTGTTTTTT.